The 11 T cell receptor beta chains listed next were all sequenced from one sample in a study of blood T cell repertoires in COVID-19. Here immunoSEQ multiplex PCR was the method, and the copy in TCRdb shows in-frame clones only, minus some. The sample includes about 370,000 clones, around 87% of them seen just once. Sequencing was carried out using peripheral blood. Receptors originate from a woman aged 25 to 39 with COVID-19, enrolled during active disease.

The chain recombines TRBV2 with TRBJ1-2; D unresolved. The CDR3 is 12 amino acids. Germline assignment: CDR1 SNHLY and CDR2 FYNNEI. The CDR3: CGLGGSNYGYTF. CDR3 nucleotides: TGTGGCCTAGGAGGCTCTAACTATGGCTACACCTTC.

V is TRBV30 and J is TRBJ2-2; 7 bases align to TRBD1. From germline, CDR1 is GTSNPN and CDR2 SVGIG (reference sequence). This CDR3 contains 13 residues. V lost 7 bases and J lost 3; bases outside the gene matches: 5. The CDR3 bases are TGTGCCTTTCCGGGACAGCACACCGGGGAGCTGTTTTTT. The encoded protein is CAFPGQHTGELFF.

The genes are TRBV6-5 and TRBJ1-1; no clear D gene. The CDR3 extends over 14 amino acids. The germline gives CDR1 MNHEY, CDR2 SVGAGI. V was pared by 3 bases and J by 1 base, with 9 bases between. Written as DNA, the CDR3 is TGTGCCAGCAGTTATCATCGAGGGAACACTGAAGCTTTCTTT. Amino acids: CASSYHRGNTEAFF.

CDR3 bases: TGTGCCAGCAGGAAGGACAGGGTGAACACTGAAGCTTTCTTT. It yields the protein CASRKDRVNTEAFF. The rearrangement uses TRBV28 and TRBJ1-1; 8 bases fit TRBD1. The ends lost 6 bases at V and 0 bases at J; junction bases unmatched: 3. The CDR3 covers 14 residues. The V gene's germline CDR1 is MDHEN and CDR2 SYDVKM.

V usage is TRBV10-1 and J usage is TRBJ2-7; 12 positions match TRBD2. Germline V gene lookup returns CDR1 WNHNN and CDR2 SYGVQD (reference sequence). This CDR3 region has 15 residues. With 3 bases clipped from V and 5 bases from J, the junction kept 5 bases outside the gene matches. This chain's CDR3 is CASSEVLAGGHEQYF. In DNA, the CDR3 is TGCGCCAGCAGTGAAGTACTAGCGGGAGGCCACGAGCAGTACTTC.

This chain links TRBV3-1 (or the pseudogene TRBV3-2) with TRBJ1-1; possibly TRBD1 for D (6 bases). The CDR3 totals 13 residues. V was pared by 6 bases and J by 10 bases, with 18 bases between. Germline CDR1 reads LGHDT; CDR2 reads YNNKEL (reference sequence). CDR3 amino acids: CASSPKGGRGAFF. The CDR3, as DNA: TGTGCCAGCAGTCCGAAGGGGGGGCGAGGAGCTTTCTTT.

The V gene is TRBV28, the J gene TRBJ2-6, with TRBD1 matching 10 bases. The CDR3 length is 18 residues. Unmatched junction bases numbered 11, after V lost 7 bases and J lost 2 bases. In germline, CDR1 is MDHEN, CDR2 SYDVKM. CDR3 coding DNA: TGTGCCAGCAAATCGTACCGGGACAGGGGTGCTGGGGCCAACGTCCTGACTTTC. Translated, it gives CASKSYRDRGAGANVLTF.

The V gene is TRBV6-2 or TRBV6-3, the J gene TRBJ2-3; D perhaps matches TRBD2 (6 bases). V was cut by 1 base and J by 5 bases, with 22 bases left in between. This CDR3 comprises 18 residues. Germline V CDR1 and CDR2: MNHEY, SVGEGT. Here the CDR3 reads CASSYLFLAPSPRDTQYF. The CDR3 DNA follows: TGTGCCAGCAGTTACTTATTCCTAGCGCCCAGCCCACGAGATACGCAGTATTTT.

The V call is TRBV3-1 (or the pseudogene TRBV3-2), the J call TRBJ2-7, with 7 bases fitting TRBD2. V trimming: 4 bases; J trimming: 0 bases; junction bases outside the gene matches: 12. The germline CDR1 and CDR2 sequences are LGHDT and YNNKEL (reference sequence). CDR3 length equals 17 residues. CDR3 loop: CASSLRPSGPSSYEQYF. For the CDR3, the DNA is TGTGCCAGCAGCCTCCGACCTAGCGGTCCTAGCTCCTACGAGCAGTACTTC.

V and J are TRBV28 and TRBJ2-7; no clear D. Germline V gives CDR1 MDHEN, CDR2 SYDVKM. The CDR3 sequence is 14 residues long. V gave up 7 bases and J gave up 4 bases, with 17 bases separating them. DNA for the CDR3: TGTGCCAGCACCACCGTGACCGACGGGTACGAGCAGTACTTC. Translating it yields CASTTVTDGYEQYF.

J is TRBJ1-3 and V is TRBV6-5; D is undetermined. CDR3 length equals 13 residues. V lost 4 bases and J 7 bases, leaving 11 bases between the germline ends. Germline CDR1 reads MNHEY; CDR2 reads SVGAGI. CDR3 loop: CASSFSPGNTIYF. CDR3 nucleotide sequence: TGTGCCAGCAGTTTTTCCCCCGGGAACACCATATATTTT.